This TCR beta chain derives from a study of CD8 T cells in seronegative destructive rheumatoid arthritis (dated by TCRdb to 2018 to 2020). Regarding the study in general: Most of the eight CND-RA patients were receiving biological drugs at sampling. Peripheral CD8+ TCRbeta repertoires of CCP-negative destructive rheumatoid arthritis (CND-RA) patients were compared with newly diagnosed seropositive RA, seronegative RA and healthy controls. Rather than undergoing new sequencing, the seropositive RA, seronegative RA and healthy control comparison cohorts were drawn from an earlier published TCRbeta dataset.

Trimming removed 2 bases from V and 6 bases from J, leaving 10 bases between the germline ends. The germline V gene gives CDR1 as MGHDK and CDR2 as SYGVNS. The CDR3 runs 13 amino acids, cysteine and phenylalanine included. Kept here is only the CDR3 DNA, which spans 39 bases and is read in frame from base 1. CND-RA patients were negative for the clinical CCP2 antibody test, and joint destruction progressed despite active therapy. All CND-RA patients were characterized by typical joint destruction in wrists and ankles and by failure of conventional anti-rheumatic therapy. Instead of being sampled at diagnosis, CND-RA patients were sampled after long disease histories, which in several cases spanned decades. Each patient provided approximately 45 millilitres of EDTA-anticoagulated peripheral blood. Density gradient separation with Ficoll-Paque PLUS was used to isolate peripheral blood mononuclear cells. AutoMACS magnetic bead positive selection was used to isolate CD8+ cells from fresh or cryopreserved PBMCs, and purity was verified by flow cytometry. Nucleospin Tissue or Tissue XS kits were used to extract genomic DNA, which was then quantified on a Qubit 2.0 fluorometer.

There are a few counts of this clone. It lacks a known antigen. No base quality values were provided; no much bigger clone lies one nucleotide off. Following the manufacturer's instructions, genomic DNA from CD8+ cells served as the input for TCRbeta sequencing. A genomics technology centre in Finland performed the TCRbeta sequencing with the immunoSEQ assay. From the authors' description of their analysis: Clonotype tables generated by the immunoSEQ preprocessing pipeline were converted into VDJtools format, and non-productive clonotypes were filtered out. Samples with fewer than 10,000 reads were excluded, the remaining samples were subsampled to 10,000 reads, and most of the eight CND-RA samples were retained. Shannon-Wiener, Simpson and clonality indices were calculated with the VDJtools CalcDiversityStats function on data subsampled to 10,000 reads. To infer antigen specificity, non-singleton TCRbeta clonotypes were hard-matched against VDJdb, with no mismatches permitted. CDR3 sequences that differed by one amino acid (Hamming distance 1) were grouped together into clusters with potentially shared antigen targets. After each group was resampled to six samples, one-sided Fisher's exact tests checked public clonotypes for group enrichment, with the whole procedure repeated ten times. Here the immuneACCESS table is served through TCRdb, limited to in-frame sequences with V and J called. Missing clones are a known gap in these copies; in checked studies unresolved V genes cover under half, and the rest lacks a known reason. The DNA gave D and trimming, while V, J and clone size come from that table. The sample table shows 10,000 to 15,000 clones, and roughly four fifths are seen once. Under 35% of the sample lies in the top ten.

What the study reported, not specific to this receptor: Because no diagnostic samples were available, the TCR repertoire differences may partly reflect poor disease control over the years rather than being present at onset. A distinct set of enriched public clonotypes appeared to be carried by CND-RA patients, and this finding was interpreted by the authors as support for a separate disease subset. CND-RA repertoires showed more CMV-reactive and fewer influenza A-reactive CD8+ TCRbeta sequences than controls and other RA subtypes. After adjustment for age, less diverse and more clonal CD8+ TCRbeta repertoires appeared to be present in CND-RA patients than in other RA subtypes. The study acknowledged the small size of the CND-RA cohort as a limitation. No public clonotype enrichment survived Benjamini-Hochberg correction across the roughly 100,000 clonotypes tested.

The sequence links TRBV25-1 to TRBJ1-1; the best D guess is TRBD1, with 6 bases matching. This receptor was identified in a woman aged 30-49 years with seronegative destructive rheumatoid arthritis. The sample comprised CD8+ T cells from blood. The DNA sequence is TGTGCCAGCAGTGAAACAGGGTTGGCTGAAGCTTTCTTT. Translation gives CASSETGLAEAFF.